Shown below are 15 T cell receptor beta chains from a single sample sequenced in a study of T cell responses to AZD1222 COVID-19 vaccine. The protocol was immunoSEQ multiplex PCR, while the TCRdb copy is restricted to in-frame clones and leaves out a portion. The sample carries around 100,000 clones, 90% to 95% recorded once. Sequencing was performed on peripheral blood, taken on day 0 of AZD1222 vaccination. Receptor source: an adult in good health.

The V gene is TRBV7-8, the J gene TRBJ1-2; weak D call: TRBD1 (5 bases). The ends were cut back, 5 bases at V and 10 bases at J, with 14 bases in the middle. This CDR3 region has 12 residues. Germline CDR1 is SGHVS and CDR2 is FQNEAQ. CDR3 protein: CASSDRQLYYTF. CDR3 in DNA: TGTGCCAGCAGCGACCGACAGCTTTACTACACCTTC. The entire variable domain, with the rest obtained from reference TRBV7-8 and TRBJ1-2, is as follows: GAGVSQSPRYKVAKRGQDVALRCDPISGHVSLFWYQQALGQGPEFLTYFQNEAQLDKSGLPSDRFFAERPEGSVSTLKIQRTQQEDSAVYLCASSDRQLYYTFGSGTRLTVV.

The chain carries TRBV30 and TRBJ1-5, with a weak D call TRBD1 (5 bases). Trimming shortened V by 5 bases and J by 6 bases, and 11 bases separated the two germline ends. This CDR3 has 12 amino acids. Germline V gives CDR1 GTSNPN, CDR2 SVGIG (reference sequence). The CDR3 coding sequence is TGTGCCTGGGGAGGTAGGGGTCAGCCCCAGCATTTT. Its translation: CAWGGRGQPQHF.

This clone came up once. The rearrangement uses TRBV6-2 or TRBV6-3 and TRBJ1-1; D remains ambiguous. The CDR3 extends over 11 amino acids. Germline CDR1 is MNHEY and CDR2 is SVGEGT. Trimming left V 5 bases short and J 6 bases short, with 7 bases between. For the CDR3, the DNA is TGTGCCAGCAGTCAGTTCCCTGAAGCTTTCTTT. It specifies CASSQFPEAFF.

This chain links TRBV9 with TRBJ1-1; TRBD1 aligns across 8 bases. V was pared by 4 bases and J by 7 bases, with 3 bases of the junction left unmatched. CDR1 is SGDLS and CDR2 is YYNGEE in the germline V gene. This CDR3 comprises 12 residues. Here the CDR3 reads CASSPGQGEAFF. CDR3 DNA sequence: TGTGCCAGCAGCCCAGGACAGGGTGAAGCTTTCTTT.

The chain has TRBV7-2 and TRBJ2-7; 11 nucleotides match TRBD2. The CDR3 has 17 residues. Germline-derived CDR1 and CDR2 are SGHTA and FQGNSA. V lost 5 bases, J lost 4 bases, and 13 bases stayed unmatched. The CDR3: CASSTRGLAGGGYEQYF. The CDR3 bases are TGTGCCAGCAGCACCCGCGGCCTAGCGGGGGGCGGGTACGAGCAGTACTTC.

The chain recombines TRBV28 with TRBJ1-2, with D perhaps TRBD1 (6 bases). CDR1 is MDHEN and CDR2 is SYDVKM in the germline V gene. Trimming took off 5 bases at V and 4 bases at J, with 14 bases between the two ends. The CDR3 extends over 14 amino acids. The DNA of the CDR3 is TGTGCCAGCAGTCCCAACAGGGTCATCTATGGCTACACCTTC. Translation: CASSPNRVIYGYTF.

The chain recombines TRBV6-1 with TRBJ1-4, with a tentative D call TRBD1 (6 bases). Trimming stripped 2 bases from V and 0 bases from J, with 13 bases between. CDR3 length equals 17 residues. Germline-derived CDR1 and CDR2 are MNHNS and SASEGT. The CDR3 DNA is TGTGCCAGCAGTGAAAGGCGCAGGGGCGCAACTAATGAAAAACTGTTTTTT. Protein: CASSERRRGATNEKLFF.

The genes are TRBV30 and TRBJ2-1; D perhaps matches TRBD2 (6 bases). The V end lost 5 bases, the J end lost 4 bases, and 6 bases lay between the germline ends. The CDR3 runs 11 residues. Germline-derived CDR1 and CDR2 are GTSNPN and SVGIG (reference sequence). The CDR3 region is CAWLAYNEQFF. The CDR3 nucleotides are TGTGCCTGGCTAGCGTACAATGAGCAGTTCTTC.

The CDR3 nucleotides are TGTGCCAGTAGTATGGGCAGGGAGAACACTGAAGCTTTCTTT. Its protein is CASSMGRENTEAFF. The V and J genes are TRBV19 and TRBJ1-1; possible D gene TRBD1, 5 bases. The CDR3 runs 14 residues. Trimming pared 3 bases from V and 1 base from J, leaving 9 bases between. CDR1 is LNHDA and CDR2 is SQIVND in the germline V gene (reference sequence).

This sequence joins TRBV11-3 and TRBJ1-3, with a tentative D call TRBD1 (6 bases). V was cut by 5 bases and J by 3 bases, with 11 bases left in between. This CDR3 has 14 amino acids. Germline values: CDR1 SGHNT, CDR2 YENEEA. CDR3 loop: CASSDTGLGNTIYF. The CDR3 region has the DNA TGTGCCAGCAGCGACACAGGGCTTGGAAACACCATATATTTT.

J is TRBJ2-2 and V is TRBV6-4; the D gene is possibly TRBD2 (5 bases). Germline CDR1 reads MRHNA; CDR2 reads SNTAGT. This CDR3 has 14 residues. V gave up 0 bases and J gave up 6 bases, with 8 bases separating them. The CDR3 here is CASSDSEEAGELFF. In nucleotides, the CDR3 is TGTGCCAGCAGTGACTCTGAGGAGGCCGGGGAGCTGTTTTTT.

The genes are TRBV27 and TRBJ2-7; the match to TRBD2 covers 8 bases. Germline lookup yields CDR1 MNHEY and CDR2 SMNVEV (reference sequence). With V trimmed by 4 bases and J by 3 bases, 8 bases remained unmatched. The CDR3 loop spans 15 amino acids. CDR3 coding DNA: TGTGCCAGCAGTTCCAAGGGACTAGGGGTCTACGAGCAGTACTTC. As protein: CASSSKGLGVYEQYF.

This clone was counted a single time. The chain recombines TRBV29-1 with TRBJ1-1, with TRBD1 matching over 8 bases. CDR3 length: 11 amino acids. From germline, CDR1 is SQVTM and CDR2 ANQGSEA. The J segment lost 6 bases and the V segment lost 8 bases, leaving 5 bases of the junction unmatched. CDR3 region: CSFRGLSEAFF. The CDR3 nucleotides read TGCAGCTTCAGGGGGCTCTCTGAAGCTTTCTTT.

This chain links TRBV4-3 with TRBJ1-2, with a tentative D call TRBD1 (5 bases). The germline V and J ends were trimmed by 1 base and 1 base, with 13 bases remaining between them. The germline V gene encodes CDR1 LGHNA and CDR2 YSLEER. The CDR3 is made up of 16 amino acids. CDR3 loop: CASSQGRQTVNYGYTF. The CDR3, as DNA: TGCGCCAGCAGCCAAGGCCGACAGACCGTTAACTATGGCTACACCTTC.

The chain carries TRBV13 and TRBJ1-1; D remains unclear. The CDR3 has 14 amino acids. Trimming pared 5 bases from V and 5 bases from J, leaving 15 bases between. Looked up from germline, CDR1 is PRHDT and CDR2 is FYEKMQ (reference sequence). The CDR3 region has the DNA TGTGCCAGCAGCCTCGCCGACACTTGGACTGAAGCTTTCTTT. This codes for CASSLADTWTEAFF.